This is a list of T cell receptor beta chains from one sample in a study of CD8+ T cells in alopecia areata. The method was immunoSEQ multiplex PCR; TCRdb's version includes in-frame clones alone and lacks a portion of them. The table shows 100,000 or so clones, with roughly 60% occurring only once. The sequenced sample was CD8+ T cells sorted from blood, obtained at approximately week 60, from a patient treated with tofacitinib. All receptors come from a human donor with alopecia areata. CDR3s leave out the opening cysteine and the closing phenylalanine or tryptophan. Rows give clone size only sometimes, using once, few, many, or a class for an expanded clone.

len | abundance | v_gene | CDR3aa
13 | few | TRBV30 | AWRGGGAFVPGAF
11 | NA | TRBV7-9 | ASSPPGYNEQF
12 | few | TRBV27 | ASNARAANTEAF
10 | few | TRBV6-1 | ASGAGGSPLH
11 | NA | TRBV11-2 | ASSLVGVETQY
17 | NA | TRBV4-1 | ASSQVGGGDLYSNQPQH
13 | NA | TRBV12-5 | ASGSITGGGETQY
10 | NA | TRBV30 | AWTVSLYEQY
11 | NA | TRBV5-6 | ASSSGQSYEQY
11 | NA | TRBV29-1 | SGRWRDNEKLF
10 | NA | TRBV5-1 | ASSLAADEQY
12 | NA | TRBV18 | ASSPPDDRDEQY
15 | few | TRBV19 | ASSIDARGDGNTEAF
11 | many | TRBV4-2 | ASSQAIDYEQY
13 | NA | TRBV28 | ASSPTSGSTDTQY
14 | few | TRBV29-1 | SVVWDDTGSSYEQY
13 | NA | TRBV27 | ASSLIRVLDNEQF
10 | few | TRBV29-1 | SVDVGESGYT
15 | few | TRBV10-3 | AISGESGTGNTGELF
16 | NA | TRBV7-4 | ASSLAWWRPGGNQPQH
12 | NA | TRBV30 | AWSYRDRSYGYT
11 | NA | TRBV6-6 | ASTGQGSQPQH
14 | NA | TRBV7-9 | ASSLREQGAHEKLF
11 | NA | TRBV7-2 | ASSFYREETQY
13 | NA | TRBV21-1 | ASSKANRSPYEQY
11 | NA | TRBV30 | ALRKGAGTEAF
13 | NA | TRBV4-1 | ASSRYPRVLYEQY
11 | NA | TRBV5-1 | ASSLVQGAEQY
14 | NA | TRBV15 | ATSRDEGLYYNEQF
13 | NA | TRBV4-1 | ASSRLAGVWYEQY
15 | NA | TRBV6-1 | ASSELQTGEFEETQY
12 | few | TRBV7-9 | ASSQTGGTYEQY
10 | NA | TRBV5-1 | ASSPDRGDNT
12 | NA | TRBV15 | ATSTSSSTDTQY
13 | NA | TRBV9 | ASSDRGADTGELF
12 | NA | TRBV7-9 | ASSLGSGDQPQH
14 | NA | TRBV4-2 | ASSPIGQTNTGELF
12 | NA | TRBV25-1 | ASSERAGGLEQY
12 | few | TRBV2 | ASIGTGGTDTQY
14 | few | TRBV11-3 | ASPLNWGGPTGELF
10 | NA | TRBV13 | ASQDSTYEQY
11 | NA | TRBV7-9 | ASSLAGGYGYT
11 | NA | TRBV29-1 | SVVILQGGGYT
15 | NA | TRBV4-2 | ASSQEQRGGRQETQY
10 | NA | TRBV6-6 | ASTPGRETQY
13 | NA | TRBV10-3 | AISEPLPGANVLT
9 | few | TRBV29-1 | SVDDRGEAF
9 | NA | TRBV6-1 | ASGKGEKLF
16 | NA | TRBV4-1 | ASSHPGLAGGPIGELF
10 | NA | TRBV10-3 | AISGPLDTQY
14 | NA | TRBV14 | ASSQARTGGFDEQY